A selection of T cell receptor beta chains follows, all from one sample in a study of blood T cells in healthy people across ages. TCRdb used MiXCR to reprocess the 5' RACE reads, holding one entry per CDR3 protein. In the table there are 1.5 million to 2 million distinct CDR3 sequences, roughly 30% of which are singletons. What was sequenced was blood. These receptors were obtained from a woman younger than 45 in good health. Each CDR3 is given with its conserved first and last residue. A D gene is named only where the DNA matches it firmly. Expanded clones get a size class; other rows say once, few or many, or leave the size out.

V	size	D	J	CDR3	DNA
TRBV20-1	.	TRBD2	TRBJ2-3	CSARPSTAGATDTQYF	TGCAGTGCTAGGCCCTCTACAGCGGGAGCTACAGATACGCAGTATTTT
TRBV11-2	few	TRBD2	TRBJ2-1	CASSPTGTSTDEQFF	TGTGCCAGCAGCCCCACCGGGACTAGTACGGATGAGCAGTTCTTC
TRBV6-5	.	TRBD1	TRBJ2-5	CASSSPGTGTGTQYF	TGTGCCAGCAGTTCTCCCGGGACAGGGACGGGGACCCAGTACTTC
TRBV12-3/TRBV12-4	.	TRBD1	TRBJ2-1	CASSSWTGVENEQFF	TGTGCCAGCAGTTCCTGGACAGGGGTTGAGAATGAGCAGTTCTTC
TRBV27	.	TRBD1	TRBJ1-1	CASRLTQGSYAEAFF	TGTGCCAGCAGACTTACACAGGGGAGTTACGCTGAAGCTTTCTTT
TRBV12-3/TRBV12-4	.	TRBD2	TRBJ2-1	CASDQRGGGEQFF	TGTGCCAGCGACCAACGGGGGGGCGGTGAGCAGTTCTTC
TRBV24-1	few	.	TRBJ2-1	CATISNNEQFF	TGTGCCACCATTTCGAACAATGAGCAGTTCTTC
TRBV3-1	.	.	TRBJ1-1	CASSQGRSGATEAFF	TGTGCCAGCAGCCAAGGGCGGTCGGGGGCCACTGAAGCTTTCTTT
TRBV2	.	.	TRBJ2-5	CANSPGLSAGTQYF	TGTGCCAACAGTCCGGGGCTCTCCGCGGGGACCCAGTACTTC
TRBV7-9	.	.	TRBJ2-7	CASSLAQGFSSYEQYF	TGTGCCAGCAGCTTAGCGCAGGGCTTCAGCTCCTACGAGCAGTACTTC
TRBV7-2	.	TRBD2	TRBJ2-7	CASSWQSGRSDEQYF	TGTGCCAGCAGCTGGCAGAGCGGGAGGTCGGACGAGCAGTACTTC
TRBV7-2	few	.	TRBJ2-5	CASSLDPGRGETQYF	TGTGCCAGCAGCTTAGATCCCGGGCGGGGAGAGACCCAGTACTTC
TRBV20-1	.	.	TRBJ1-2	CSARDKTSYGYTF	TGCAGTGCTAGGGACAAGACCAGCTATGGCTACACCTTC
TRBV20-1	.	.	TRBJ1-1	CSANPGHSNTEAFF	TGCAGTGCTAACCCGGGGCATTCGAACACTGAAGCTTTCTTT
TRBV7-2	once	.	TRBJ2-3	CASSFSMADTQYF	TGTGCCAGCAGCTTCTCCATGGCAGATACGCAGTATTTT
TRBV20-1	few	TRBD1	TRBJ1-5	CSAPGQGGQPQHF	TGCAGTGCTCCTGGACAGGGTGGACAGCCCCAGCATTTT
TRBV20-1	.	TRBD2	TRBJ2-1	CSARDGGLAVGNEQFF	TGCAGTGCTAGAGATGGGGGACTAGCGGTAGGGAATGAGCAGTTCTTC
TRBV7-2	.	.	TRBJ2-1	CASSPQGISYEQFF	TGTGCCAGCAGCCCACAGGGCATTTCCTACGAGCAGTTCTTC
TRBV28	.	.	TRBJ1-2	CASSYGRGGVYGYTF	TGTGCCAGCAGTTACGGTAGGGGCGGAGTGTATGGCTACACCTTC
TRBV5-1	.	.	TRBJ1-3	CASSEQGSGNTIYF	TGCGCCAGCAGCGAACAGGGATCTGGAAACACCATATATTTT
TRBV7-2	few	TRBD2	TRBJ2-1	CASSRSSASGGGNEQFF	TGTGCCAGCAGCCGATCGTCGGCCAGCGGGGGGGGAAATGAGCAGTTCTTC
TRBV7-8	.	.	TRBJ2-7	CASSLVGWGNPAYEQDF	.
TRBV5-6	many	.	TRBJ2-3	CASSVTQGGGTDTQYF	TGTGCCAGCAGTGTCACCCAGGGCGGCGGCACAGATACGCAGTATTTT
TRBV14	.	.	TRBJ2-5	CASSSDLYNEQYF	TGTGCCAGCAGCTCCGACCTGTACAATGAGCAGTACTTC